These T cell receptor beta chains were read from a single sample in a study. TCRdb re-called the 5' RACE reads with MiXCR, one entry per CDR3 protein. The table records several thousand distinct CDR3 sequences, approximately 45% of them present only once. Sequenced sample: Tregs sorted from a lymph node. These receptors originate from a female donor with breast cancer. CDR3s leave out the opening cysteine and the closing phenylalanine or tryptophan.

J gene: TRBJ2-7
V gene: TRBV5-6
CDR3 protein: ASSLEGRSIYEQY

J gene: TRBJ2-5
V gene: TRBV9
CDR3 protein: ASSVAGGGARGETQY

J gene: TRBJ1-5
V gene: TRBV4-1
CDR3 protein: ASSQDRVNQPQH

J gene: TRBJ2-7
V gene: TRBV5-1
CDR3 protein: ASSEGLAALHEQY

J gene: TRBJ2-3
V gene: TRBV12-3/TRBV12-4
CDR3 protein: ASSPSWDTQY

J gene: TRBJ2-3
V gene: TRBV29-1
CDR3 protein: SVDGDRAEDTQY

J gene: TRBJ1-1
V gene: TRBV7-3
CDR3 protein: ASRLGGDTEAF

J gene: TRBJ2-2
V gene: TRBV20-1
CDR3 protein: SARDLSWGENTGELF

J gene: TRBJ2-6
V gene: TRBV7-2
CDR3 protein: ASSSYQWPGANVLT

J gene: TRBJ2-5
V gene: TRBV7-6
CDR3 protein: ASSLDRGPETQY

J gene: TRBJ2-1
V gene: TRBV6-5
CDR3 protein: ASGQGFNEQF

J gene: TRBJ1-2
V gene: TRBV9
CDR3 protein: ASSDTQGYGYT

J gene: TRBJ2-2
V gene: TRBV27
CDR3 protein: ASSLSGELF

J gene: TRBJ2-7
V gene: TRBV12-3/TRBV12-4
CDR3 protein: ASSFDSTYEQY

J gene: TRBJ2-5
V gene: TRBV12-3/TRBV12-4
CDR3 protein: ASSLAGLQETQY

J gene: TRBJ2-3
V gene: TRBV7-6
CDR3 protein: ATETSGTSTDTQY

J gene: TRBJ1-1
V gene: TRBV6-5
CDR3 protein: ASSWGGENTEAF

J gene: TRBJ2-1
V gene: TRBV7-3
CDR3 protein: ASSYQEGNEQF

J gene: TRBJ2-1
V gene: TRBV5-1
CDR3 protein: ASSFSGGRPPYNEQF

J gene: TRBJ2-3
V gene: TRBV7-3
CDR3 protein: ASGQGLASTDTQY

J gene: TRBJ2-1
V gene: TRBV5-4
CDR3 protein: ASSLSSGSDEQF

J gene: TRBJ2-4
V gene: TRBV4-2
CDR3 protein: ASSHDRVANIQY

J gene: TRBJ2-2
V gene: TRBV29-1
CDR3 protein: SVVGWATGELF

J gene: TRBJ2-5
V gene: TRBV4-1
CDR3 protein: ASSPDQETQY

J gene: TRBJ1-2
V gene: TRBV19
CDR3 protein: ASSLLPGQGNYGYT